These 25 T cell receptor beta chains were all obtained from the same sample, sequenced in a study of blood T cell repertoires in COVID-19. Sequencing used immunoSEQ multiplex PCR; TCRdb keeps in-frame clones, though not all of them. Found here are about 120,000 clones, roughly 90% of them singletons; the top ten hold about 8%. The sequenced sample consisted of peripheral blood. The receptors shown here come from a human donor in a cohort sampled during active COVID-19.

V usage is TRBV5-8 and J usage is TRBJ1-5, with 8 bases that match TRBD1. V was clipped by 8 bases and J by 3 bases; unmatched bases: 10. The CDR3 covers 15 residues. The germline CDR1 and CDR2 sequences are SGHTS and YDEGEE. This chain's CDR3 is CASDGRTGFNQPQHF. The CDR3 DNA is TGTGCCAGTGACGGTCGGACAGGGTTCAATCAGCCCCAGCATTTT.

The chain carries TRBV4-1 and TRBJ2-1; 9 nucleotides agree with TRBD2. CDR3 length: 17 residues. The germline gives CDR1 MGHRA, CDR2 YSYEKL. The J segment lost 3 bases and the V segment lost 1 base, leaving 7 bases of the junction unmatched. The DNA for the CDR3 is TGCGCCAGCAGCCAAGCGGAGGAGACTAGCGGCTACAATGAGCAGTTCTTC. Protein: CASSQAEETSGYNEQFF.

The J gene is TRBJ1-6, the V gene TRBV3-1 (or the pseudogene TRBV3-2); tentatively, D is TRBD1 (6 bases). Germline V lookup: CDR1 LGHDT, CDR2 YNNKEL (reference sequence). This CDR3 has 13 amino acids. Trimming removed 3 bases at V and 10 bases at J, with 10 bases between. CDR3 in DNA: TGTGCCAGCAGCCATTCAGGGGAGTCACCCCTCCACTTT. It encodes CASSHSGESPLHF.

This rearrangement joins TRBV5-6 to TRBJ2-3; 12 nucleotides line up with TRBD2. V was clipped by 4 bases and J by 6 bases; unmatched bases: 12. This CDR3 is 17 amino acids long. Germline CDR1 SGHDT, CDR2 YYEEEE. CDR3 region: CASSTVLAGGAKDTQYF. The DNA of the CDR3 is TGTGCCAGCAGCACCGTACTAGCGGGGGGTGCCAAGGATACGCAGTATTTT.

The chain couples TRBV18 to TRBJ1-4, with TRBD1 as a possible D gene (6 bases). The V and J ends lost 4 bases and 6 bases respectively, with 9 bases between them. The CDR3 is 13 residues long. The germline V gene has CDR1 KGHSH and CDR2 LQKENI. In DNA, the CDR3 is TGTGCCAGCTCACAACAGGGAGATGAAAAACTGTTTTTT. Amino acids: CASSQQGDEKLFF. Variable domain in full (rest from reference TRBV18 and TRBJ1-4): NAGVMQNPRHLVRRRGQEARLRCSPMKGHSHVYWYRQLPEEGLKFMVYLQKENIIDESGMPKERFSAEFPKEGPSILRIQQVVRGDSAAYFCASSQQGDEKLFFGSGTQLSVL.

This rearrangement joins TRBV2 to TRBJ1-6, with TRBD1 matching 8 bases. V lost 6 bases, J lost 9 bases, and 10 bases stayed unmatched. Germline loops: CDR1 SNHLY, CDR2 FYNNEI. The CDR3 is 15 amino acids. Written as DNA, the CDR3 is TGTGCCAGCAGCGTTAGTGTGACAGGGGTTTCACCCCTCCACTTT. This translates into CASSVSVTGVSPLHF.

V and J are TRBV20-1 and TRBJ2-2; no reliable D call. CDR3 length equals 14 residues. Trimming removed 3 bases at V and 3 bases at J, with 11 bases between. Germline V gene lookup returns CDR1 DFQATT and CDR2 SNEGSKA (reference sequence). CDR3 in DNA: TGCAGTGCTAGTGCCCCCCTAGACACCGGGGAGCTGTTTTTT. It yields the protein CSASAPLDTGELFF.

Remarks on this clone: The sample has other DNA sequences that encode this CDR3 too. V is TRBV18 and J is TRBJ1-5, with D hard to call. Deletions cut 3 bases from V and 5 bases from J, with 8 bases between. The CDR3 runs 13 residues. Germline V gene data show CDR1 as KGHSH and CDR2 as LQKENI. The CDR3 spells CASSPERDQPQHF. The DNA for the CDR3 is TGTGCCAGCTCACCCGAGAGGGATCAGCCCCAGCATTTT.

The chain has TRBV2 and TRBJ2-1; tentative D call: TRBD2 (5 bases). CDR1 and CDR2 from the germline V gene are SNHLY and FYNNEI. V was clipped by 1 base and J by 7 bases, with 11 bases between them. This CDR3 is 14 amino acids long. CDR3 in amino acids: CASSEGLRGNEQFF. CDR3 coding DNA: TGTGCCAGCAGTGAAGGGCTCCGGGGTAATGAGCAGTTCTTC. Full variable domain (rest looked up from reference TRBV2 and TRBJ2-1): EPEVTQTPSHQVTQMGQEVILRCVPISNHLYFYWYRQILGQKVEFLVSFYNNEISEKSEIFDDQFSVERPDGSNFTLKIRSTKLEDSAMYFCASSEGLRGNEQFFGPGTRLTVL.

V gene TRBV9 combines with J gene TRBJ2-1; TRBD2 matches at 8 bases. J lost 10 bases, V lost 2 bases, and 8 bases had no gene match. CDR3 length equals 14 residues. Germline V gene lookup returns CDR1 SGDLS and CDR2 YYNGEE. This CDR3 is CASSVGLDPREQFF. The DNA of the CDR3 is TGTGCCAGCAGCGTGGGACTAGACCCCCGGGAGCAGTTCTTC.

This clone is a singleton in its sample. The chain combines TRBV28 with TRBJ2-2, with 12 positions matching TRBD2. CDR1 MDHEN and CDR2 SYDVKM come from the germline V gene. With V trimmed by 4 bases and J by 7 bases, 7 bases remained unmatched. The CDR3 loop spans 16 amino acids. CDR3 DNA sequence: TGTGCCAGCAGTTCCCTAGCGGGAGGGGTCAGCGGGGAGCTGTTTTTT. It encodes CASSSLAGGVSGELFF.

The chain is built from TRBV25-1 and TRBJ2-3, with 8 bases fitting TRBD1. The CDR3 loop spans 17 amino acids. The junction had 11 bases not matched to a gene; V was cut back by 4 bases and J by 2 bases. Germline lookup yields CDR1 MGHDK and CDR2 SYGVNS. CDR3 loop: CASSAFPRTGITDTQYF. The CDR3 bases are TGTGCCAGCAGTGCCTTTCCCCGGACAGGGATCACAGATACGCAGTATTTT.

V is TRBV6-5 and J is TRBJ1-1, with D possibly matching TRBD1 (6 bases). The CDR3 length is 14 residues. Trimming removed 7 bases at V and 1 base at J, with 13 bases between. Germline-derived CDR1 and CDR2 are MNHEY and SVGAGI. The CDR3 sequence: CASTKPTGNTEAFF. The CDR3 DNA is TGTGCCAGCACGAAACCGACAGGGAACACTGAAGCTTTCTTT.

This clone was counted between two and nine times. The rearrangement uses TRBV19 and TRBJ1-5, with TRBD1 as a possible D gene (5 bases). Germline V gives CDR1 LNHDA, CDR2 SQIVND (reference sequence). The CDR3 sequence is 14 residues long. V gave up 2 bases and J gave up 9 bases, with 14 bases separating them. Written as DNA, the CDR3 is TGTGCCAGTAGTATATCCGGGGGGTCAGGGCCCCAGCATTTT. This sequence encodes CASSISGGSGPQHF.

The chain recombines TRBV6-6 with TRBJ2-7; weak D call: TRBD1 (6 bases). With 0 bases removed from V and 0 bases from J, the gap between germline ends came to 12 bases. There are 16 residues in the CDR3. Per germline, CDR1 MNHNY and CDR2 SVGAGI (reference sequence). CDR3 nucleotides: TGTGCCAGCAGTTACTCGGCAGGGGCAACCTCCTACGAGCAGTACTTC. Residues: CASSYSAGATSYEQYF.

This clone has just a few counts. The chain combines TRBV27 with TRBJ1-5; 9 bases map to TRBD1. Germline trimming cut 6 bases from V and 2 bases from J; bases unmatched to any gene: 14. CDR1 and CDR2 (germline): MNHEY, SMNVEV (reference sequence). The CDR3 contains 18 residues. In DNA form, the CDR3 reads TGTGCCAGCAGCTCAATACAGGGGGCAACTGAGGGCAATCAGCCCCAGCATTTT. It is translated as CASSSIQGATEGNQPQHF.

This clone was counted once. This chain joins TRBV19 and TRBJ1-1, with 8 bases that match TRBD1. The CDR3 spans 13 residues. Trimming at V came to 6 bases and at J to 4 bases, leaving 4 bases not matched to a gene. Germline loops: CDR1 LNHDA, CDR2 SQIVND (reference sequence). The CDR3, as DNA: TGTGCCAGTAGACAGGACAGGGTCACTGAAGCTTTCTTT. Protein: CASRQDRVTEAFF.

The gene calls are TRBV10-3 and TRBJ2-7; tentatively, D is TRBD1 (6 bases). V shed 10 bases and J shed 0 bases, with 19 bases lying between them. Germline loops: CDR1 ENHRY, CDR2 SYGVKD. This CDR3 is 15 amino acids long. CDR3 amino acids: CASLHGGHRSYEQYF. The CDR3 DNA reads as TGTGCCAGCCTACATGGGGGACACCGCTCCTACGAGCAGTACTTC.

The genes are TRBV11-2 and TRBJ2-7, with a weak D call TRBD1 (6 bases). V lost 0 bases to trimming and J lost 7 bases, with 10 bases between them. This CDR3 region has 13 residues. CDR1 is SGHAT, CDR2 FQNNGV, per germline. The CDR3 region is CASSLDPDREQYF. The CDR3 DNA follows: TGTGCCAGCAGCTTAGATCCTGACAGGGAGCAGTACTTC.

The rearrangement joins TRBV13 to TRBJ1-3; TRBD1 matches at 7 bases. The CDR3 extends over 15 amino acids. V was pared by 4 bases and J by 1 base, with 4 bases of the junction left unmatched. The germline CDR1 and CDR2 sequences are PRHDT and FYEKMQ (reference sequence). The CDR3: CASSSNRGSGNTIYF. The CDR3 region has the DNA TGTGCCAGCAGCTCAAACAGGGGATCTGGAAACACCATATATTTT.

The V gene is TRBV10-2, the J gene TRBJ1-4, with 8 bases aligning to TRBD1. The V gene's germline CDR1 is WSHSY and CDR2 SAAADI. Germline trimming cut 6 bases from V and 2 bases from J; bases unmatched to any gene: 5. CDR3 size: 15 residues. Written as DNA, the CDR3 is TGCGCCAGCAGGACAGGGGTCCGGACTAATGAAAAACTGTTTTTT. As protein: CASRTGVRTNEKLFF.

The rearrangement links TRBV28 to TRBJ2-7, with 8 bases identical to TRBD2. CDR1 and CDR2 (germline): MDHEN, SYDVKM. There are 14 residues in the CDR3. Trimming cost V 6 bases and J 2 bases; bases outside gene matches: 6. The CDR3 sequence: CASRSGTSPYEQYF. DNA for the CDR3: TGTGCCAGCAGGTCCGGGACTAGTCCCTACGAGCAGTACTTC.

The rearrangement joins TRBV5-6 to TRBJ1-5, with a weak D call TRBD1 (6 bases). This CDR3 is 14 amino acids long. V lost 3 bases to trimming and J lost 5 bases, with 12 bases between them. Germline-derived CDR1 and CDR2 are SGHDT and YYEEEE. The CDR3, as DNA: TGTGCCAGCAGCTCAACAGGGAAGGATCAGCCCCAGCATTTT. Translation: CASSSTGKDQPQHF.

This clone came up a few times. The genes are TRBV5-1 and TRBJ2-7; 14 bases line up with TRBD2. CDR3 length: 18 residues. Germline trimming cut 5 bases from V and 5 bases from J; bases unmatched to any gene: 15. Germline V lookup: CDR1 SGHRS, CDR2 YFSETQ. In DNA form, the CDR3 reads TGCGCCAGCAGAAGCCGATTGGGACTAGCGGGAGATTCGGACGAGCAGTACTTC. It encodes CASRSRLGLAGDSDEQYF.

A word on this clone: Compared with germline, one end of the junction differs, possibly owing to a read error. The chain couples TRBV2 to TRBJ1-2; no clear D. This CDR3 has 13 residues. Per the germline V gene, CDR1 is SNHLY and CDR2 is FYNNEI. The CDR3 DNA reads TGTGCCAGCAGTGAAGAATCTAATTATGGCTACACCTTC. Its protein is CASSEESNYGYTF.